Sequencing of this T cell receptor beta chain was carried out in a study of T cells in Graves' hyperthyroidism and ophthalmopathy. The source material, RNA transcripts, was used to amplify TCR beta CDR3 regions. TCR CDR3 regions were first amplified by RT-PCR with HTBI primers. Each CDR3 protein gets one entry after TCRdb re-called the multiplex PCR reads with MiXCR. This sample has approximately 510,000 distinct CDR3 sequences, with less than 25% found just once. V shed 6 bases and J shed 7 bases, with 16 bases lying between them. Germline V lookup: CDR1 MDHEN, CDR2 SYDVKM. CDR3 length: 14 residues. This clonotype has ten or more counts. Hyperthyroidism had been newly diagnosed in patients aged 18 to 65, and its duration was under 2 months. Uncontrolled infections, other autoimmune diseases, pregnancy or lactation led to exclusion of patients. Based on clinical symptoms, serum thyroxine and TRAb, thyroid ultrasound and orbital computed tomography, diagnoses were reached.

The source material was blood. This TCR came from a man aged 18 to 29 with Graves' hyperthyroidism. The rearrangement links TRBV28 to TRBJ1-3; unclear D gene. The CDR3, as DNA: TGTGCCAGCAGGTGGGGAGGGAACCAGAACACCATATATTTT. This translates into CASRWGGNQNTIYF.